One T cell receptor beta chain is described in this entry. Its matching antigen is unknown. These data belong to a study of T cell responses to AZD1222 COVID-19 vaccine. Study conclusions and caveats: There were vaccine-associated CD4 TCRs across spike, dominant at 160-218 and 743-854. Females outnumbered males among donors, who were mostly white British; clonal diversity was possibly underestimated. Recipients of AZD1222 seropositive at baseline numbered only 5 to 7.

Germline V lookup: CDR1 SGHRS, CDR2 YFSETQ. Deletions cut 2 bases from V and 0 bases from J, with 14 bases between. This CDR3 is 16 amino acids long. Profiled with immunoSEQ multiplex PCR; TCRdb holds only in-frame clones, not every one. This repertoire shows under 200,000 clones, just over 90% found once; its top ten account for less than 4.5%. Sequencing used peripheral blood, obtained 28 days after the second dose of the MenACWY control vaccine. The chain employs TRBV5-1 and TRBJ1-2; no clear D gene. The receptor was isolated from an adult who received the MenACWY meningococcal vaccine as a control. The CDR3 region is CASSFDLLGSNYGYTF. CDR3 DNA: TGCGCCAGCAGCTTCGATTTATTGGGGTCTAACTATGGCTACACCTTC.